Sequencing of this TCR beta chain was carried out in a study of T cells in Graves' hyperthyroidism and ophthalmopathy. This clonotype was counted many times. As yet, its antigen is unknown. Among the patients, aged 18 to 65, hyperthyroidism was newly diagnosed and had lasted under 2 months. Diagnoses used clinical symptoms, serum thyroxine and TRAb, thyroid ultrasound and orbital computed tomography. TCR beta CDR3 region amplification was performed from RNA transcripts. Primed by the HTBI set, a first-round RT-PCR was run on the TCR CDR3. TCRdb reprocessed the multiplex PCR reads via MiXCR and lists one record per CDR3 protein. Of about 320,000 distinct CDR3 sequences in the sample, 16% were seen once. CDR3 length: 14 residues. V was clipped by 3 bases and J by 7 bases, with 15 bases between them. Per the germline V gene, CDR1 is SGHAT and CDR2 is FQDESV (reference sequence). Study-level findings and limits: Blood also held most thyroid clonotypes expanded beyond 0.001.

Sequenced input: blood. This sequence was found in a man in his thirties or forties with Graves' hyperthyroidism. The gene calls are TRBV11-1 and TRBJ1-1; possibly TRBD1 for D (6 bases). The CDR3 reads CASSFDRYSDEAFF. Written as DNA, the CDR3 is TGTGCCAGCAGCTTCGACAGGTATTCCGATGAAGCTTTCTTT.